This T cell receptor (beta chain) was sequenced for a study of CD8 T cells in ankylosing spondylitis. Study results and caveats: Past studies reported some motif variants in reactive arthritis synovial fluid and blood. Seemingly distinctive of ankylosing spondylitis blood was a TCR beta motif formed by eight highly homologous variants.

V was clipped by 5 bases and J by 4 bases; unmatched bases: 2. CDR3 length: 13 amino acids. CDR1 MNHEY and CDR2 SMNVEV come from the germline V gene (reference sequence). This clonotype was counted between two and nine times. What it binds is unknown. TCRdb fed the 5' RACE reads into MiXCR, producing one record per CDR3 protein. The profile covers some 200,000 distinct CDR3 sequences, with roughly 6.6% appearing a single time and 11% to 15% taken by the ten largest. Material: blood, either unsorted or a sorted T cell fraction (not recorded which). The rearrangement links TRBV27 to TRBJ2-7; 10 bases are shared with TRBD1. The sequence was obtained from a male donor with ankylosing spondylitis. Here the CDR3 reads CASSGQGVYEQYF. The CDR3, as DNA: TGTGCCAGCAGTGGACAGGGGGTTTACGAGCAGTACTTC.